This passage covers 4 T cell receptor beta chains from one sample sequenced in a study of shared clonotypes between healthy human individuals. Selected positively for CCR7 and CD45RO-negative, naive CD8 cells excluded terminally differentiated effector memory CD45RA+ cells. Assay: immunoSEQ multiplex PCR; the TCRdb copy retains only in-frame clones and omits some. Of over 2 million clones listed, roughly 95% are singletons. The sequencing input was naive CD8+ T cells sorted from blood. Source of these receptors: a man younger than 35 in good health.

CDR3 amino acids: CASTGGGSNTGELFF. The CDR3 bases are TGCGCCAGCACAGGTGGCGGGAGTAACACCGGGGAGCTGTTTTTT. The chain uses TRBV4-1 and TRBJ2-2; TRBD2 matches 7 bases. CDR3 size: 15 residues. CDR1 MGHRA and CDR2 YSYEKL come from the germline V gene. Unmatched junction bases numbered 7, after V lost 7 bases and J lost 2 bases.

J is TRBJ2-7 and V is TRBV9; 8 bases align to TRBD2. The CDR3 totals 15 residues. Losses at the gene ends were 4 bases for V and 0 bases for J; bases not matched to a gene: 6. Germline CDR1 is SGDLS and CDR2 is YYNGEE. CDR3 protein: CASSPLAGHSYEQYF. DNA of the CDR3: TGTGCCAGCAGCCCCCTAGCGGGCCACTCCTACGAGCAGTACTTC.

The CDR3 loop reads CASSQSAGWNTEAFF. CDR3 DNA: TGTGCCAGCAGCCAATCGGCAGGGTGGAACACTGAAGCTTTCTTT. The chain recombines TRBV16 with TRBJ1-1; possibly TRBD1 for D (5 bases). The germline V and J ends were trimmed by 0 bases and 1 base, with 9 bases remaining between them. This CDR3 comprises 15 residues. From germline, CDR1 is KGHSY and CDR2 FQNENV.

The chain employs TRBV29-1 and TRBJ2-7; 8 bases line up with TRBD1. The junction had 8 bases not matched to a gene; V was cut back by 7 bases and J by 3 bases. Germline values: CDR1 SQVTM, CDR2 ANQGSEA. This CDR3 region has 13 residues. CDR3: CSARTGTNYEQYF. For the CDR3, the DNA is TGCAGCGCTCGGACAGGGACGAACTACGAGCAGTACTTC.